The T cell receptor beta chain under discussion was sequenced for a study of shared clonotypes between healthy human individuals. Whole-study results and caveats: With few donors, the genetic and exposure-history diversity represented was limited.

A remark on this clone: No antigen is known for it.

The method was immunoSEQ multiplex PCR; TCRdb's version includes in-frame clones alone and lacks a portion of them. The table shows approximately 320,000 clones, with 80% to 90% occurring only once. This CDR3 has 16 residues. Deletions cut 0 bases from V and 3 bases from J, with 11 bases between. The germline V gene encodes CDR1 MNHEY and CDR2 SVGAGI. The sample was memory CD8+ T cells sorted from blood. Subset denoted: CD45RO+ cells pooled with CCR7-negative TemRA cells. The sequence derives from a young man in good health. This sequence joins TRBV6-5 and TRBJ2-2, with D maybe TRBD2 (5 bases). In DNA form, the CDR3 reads TGTGCCAGCAGTTACTCGATGGGAGAGCACACCGGGGAGCTGTTTTTT. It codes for CASSYSMGEHTGELFF.